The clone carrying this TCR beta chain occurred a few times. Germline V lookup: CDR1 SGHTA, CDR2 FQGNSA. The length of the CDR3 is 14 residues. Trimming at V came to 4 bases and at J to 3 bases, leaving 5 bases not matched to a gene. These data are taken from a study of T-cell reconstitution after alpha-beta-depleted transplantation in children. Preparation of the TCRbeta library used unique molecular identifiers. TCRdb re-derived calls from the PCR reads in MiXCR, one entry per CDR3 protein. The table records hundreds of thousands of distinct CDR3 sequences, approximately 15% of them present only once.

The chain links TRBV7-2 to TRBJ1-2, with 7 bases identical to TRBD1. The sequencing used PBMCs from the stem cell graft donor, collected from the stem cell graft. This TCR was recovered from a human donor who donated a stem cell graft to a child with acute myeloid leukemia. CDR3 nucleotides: TGTGCCAGCAGCTCACAGGGGCTCGACTATGGCTACACCTTC. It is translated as CASSSQGLDYGYTF. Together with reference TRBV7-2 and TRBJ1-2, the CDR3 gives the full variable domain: GAGVSQSPSNKVTEKGKDVELRCDPISGHTALYWYRQSLGQGLEFLIYFQGNSAPDKSGLPSDRFSAERTGGSVSTLTIQRTQQEDSAVYLCASSSQGLDYGYTFGSGTRLTVV.